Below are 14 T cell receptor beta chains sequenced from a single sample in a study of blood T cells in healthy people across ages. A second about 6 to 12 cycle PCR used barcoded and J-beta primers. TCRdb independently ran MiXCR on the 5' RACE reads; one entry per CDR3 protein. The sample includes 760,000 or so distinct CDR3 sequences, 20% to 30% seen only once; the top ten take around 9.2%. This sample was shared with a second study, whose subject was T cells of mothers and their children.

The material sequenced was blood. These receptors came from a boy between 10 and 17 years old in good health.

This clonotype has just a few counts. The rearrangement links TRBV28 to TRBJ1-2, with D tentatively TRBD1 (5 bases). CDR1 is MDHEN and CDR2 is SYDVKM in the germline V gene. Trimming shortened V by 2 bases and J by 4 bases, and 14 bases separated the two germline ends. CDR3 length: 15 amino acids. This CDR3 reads CASSLGGDRAYGYTF. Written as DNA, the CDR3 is TGTGCCAGCAGTTTAGGGGGAGACCGAGCCTATGGCTACACCTTC.

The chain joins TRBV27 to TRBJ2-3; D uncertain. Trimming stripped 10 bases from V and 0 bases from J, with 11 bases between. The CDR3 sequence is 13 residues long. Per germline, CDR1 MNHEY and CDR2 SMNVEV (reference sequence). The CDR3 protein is CATLYPSTDTQYF. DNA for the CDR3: TGTGCCACGTTATATCCAAGCACAGATACGCAGTATTTT.

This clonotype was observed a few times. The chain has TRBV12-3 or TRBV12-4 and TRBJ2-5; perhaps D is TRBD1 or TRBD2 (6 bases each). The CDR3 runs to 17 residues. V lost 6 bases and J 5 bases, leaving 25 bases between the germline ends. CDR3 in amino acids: CASSAGGGPPTKETQYF. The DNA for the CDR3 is TGTGCCAGCAGCGCAGGTGGGGGGCCCCCTACAAAGGAGACCCAGTACTTC.

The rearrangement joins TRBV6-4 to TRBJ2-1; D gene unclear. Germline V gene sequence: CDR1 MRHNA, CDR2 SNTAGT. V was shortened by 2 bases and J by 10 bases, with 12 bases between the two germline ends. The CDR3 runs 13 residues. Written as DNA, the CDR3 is TGTGCCAGCAGTGACCCGTACTACGGGGAGCAGTTCTTC. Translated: CASSDPYYGEQFF.

CDR3 in DNA: TGCAGCGTCGCGCGACGACTAGCGGGAGGGAATGAGCAGTTCTTC. Amino acids: CSVARRLAGGNEQFF. This rearrangement joins TRBV29-1 to TRBJ2-1; TRBD2 matches 14 bases. CDR3 size: 15 residues. V lost 6 bases, J lost 7 bases, and 8 bases stayed unmatched. The germline V gene has CDR1 SQVTM and CDR2 ANQGSEA.

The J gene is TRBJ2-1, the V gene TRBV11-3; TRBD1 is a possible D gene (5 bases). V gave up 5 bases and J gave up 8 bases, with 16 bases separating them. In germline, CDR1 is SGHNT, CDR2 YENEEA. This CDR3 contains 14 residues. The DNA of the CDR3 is TGTGCCAGCAGCGTACCCCAGGGCAGCCATGAGCAGTTCTTC. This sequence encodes CASSVPQGSHEQFF.

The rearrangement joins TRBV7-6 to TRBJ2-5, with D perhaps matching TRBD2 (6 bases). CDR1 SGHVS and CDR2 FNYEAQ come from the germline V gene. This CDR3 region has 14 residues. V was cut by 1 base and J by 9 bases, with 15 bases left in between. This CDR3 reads CASSLVPGDEAQYF. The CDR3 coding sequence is TGTGCCAGCAGCTTAGTCCCGGGAGACGAGGCCCAGTACTTC.

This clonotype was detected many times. The CDR3 is CASRRQVATNEKLFF. In DNA, the CDR3 is TGTGCCAGCCGTAGACAGGTAGCAACTAATGAAAAACTGTTTTTT. This rearrangement joins TRBV28 to TRBJ1-4; D possibly corresponds to TRBD1 (6 bases). The CDR3 sequence is 15 residues long. V was cut by 8 bases and J by 0 bases, with 13 bases left in between. Germline CDR1 MDHEN, CDR2 SYDVKM.

The CDR3 here is CAIRKQGARFLETQYF. In DNA form, the CDR3 reads TGTGCCATCAGAAAACAGGGGGCCCGGTTCCTGGAGACCCAGTACTTC. V is TRBV10-3 and J is TRBJ2-5; 9 nucleotides agree with TRBD1. This CDR3 has 16 amino acids. The V segment lost 6 bases and the J segment 5 bases; nucleotides outside the gene matches: 13. Germline CDR1 reads ENHRY; CDR2 reads SYGVKD.

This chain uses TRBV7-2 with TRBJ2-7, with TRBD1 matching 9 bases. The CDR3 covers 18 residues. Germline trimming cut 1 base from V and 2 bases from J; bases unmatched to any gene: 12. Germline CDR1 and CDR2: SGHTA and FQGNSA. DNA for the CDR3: TGTGCCAGCAGCTTAGTTTCTCCGACAGGGGGGGTCCCCTACGAGCAGTACTTC. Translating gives CASSLVSPTGGVPYEQYF.

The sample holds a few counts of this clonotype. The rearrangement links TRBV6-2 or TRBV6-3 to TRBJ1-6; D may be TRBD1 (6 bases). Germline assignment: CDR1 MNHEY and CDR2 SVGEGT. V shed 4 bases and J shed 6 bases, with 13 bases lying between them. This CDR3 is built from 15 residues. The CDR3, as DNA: TGTGCCAGCAGTTCCCAGACAGGAGCTAATTCACCCCTCCACTTT. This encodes CASSSQTGANSPLHF.

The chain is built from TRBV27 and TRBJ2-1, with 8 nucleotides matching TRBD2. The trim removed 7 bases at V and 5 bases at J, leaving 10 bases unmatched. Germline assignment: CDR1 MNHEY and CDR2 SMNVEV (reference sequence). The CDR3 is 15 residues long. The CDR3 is CASKPGGSGNNEQFF. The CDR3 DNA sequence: TGTGCCAGCAAGCCCGGGGGTAGCGGGAACAATGAGCAGTTCTTC.

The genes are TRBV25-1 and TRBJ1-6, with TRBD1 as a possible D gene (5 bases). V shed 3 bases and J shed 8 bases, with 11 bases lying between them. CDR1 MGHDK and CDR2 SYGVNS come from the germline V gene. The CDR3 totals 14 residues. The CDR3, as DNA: TGTGCCAGCAGTGACTCCGGGGACCATTCACCCCTCCACTTT. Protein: CASSDSGDHSPLHF. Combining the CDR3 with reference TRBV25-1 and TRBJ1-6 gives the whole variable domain EADIYQTPRYLVIGTGKKITLECSQTMGHDKMYWYQQDPGMELHLIHYSYGVNSTEKGDLSSESTVSRIRTEHFPLTLESARPSHTSQYLCASSDSGDHSPLHFGNGTRLTVT.

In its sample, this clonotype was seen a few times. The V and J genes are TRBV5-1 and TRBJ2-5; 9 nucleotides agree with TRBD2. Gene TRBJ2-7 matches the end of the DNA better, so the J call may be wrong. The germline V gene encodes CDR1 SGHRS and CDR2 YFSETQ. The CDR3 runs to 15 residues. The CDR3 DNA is TGCGCCAGCAGCACCGGGACTAGCACTCAGGACGAGCAGTACTTC. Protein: CASSTGTSTQDEQYF.